These 29 T cell receptor beta chains were sequenced from one sample in a study of blood T cells in healthy people across ages (dated by TCRdb to about 2015). Library method: 5' RACE. The sequencer listed for this sample is Illumina HiSeq 2500. A second PCR of about 6 to 12 cycles was performed with a sample-barcoded 5' primer and a J-beta primer mix. The raw public data were reprocessed by TCRdb itself: fastp quality trimming at Q25, MiXCR clonotype calling, in-frame beta chains only. Duplicate CDR3 protein sequences are folded into a single record with the most common DNA and genes. For this sample the table gives nearly 1 million distinct CDR3 sequences, of which approximately 50% were detected only once. The leading ten clones occupy 20% to 25% of the sample. The sequenced sample was blood. These receptors were taken from a woman aged 55-75 years in good health.

Regarding this clonotype: This may be a read error, as it is one base from a much larger clone. This rearrangement joins TRBV20-1 to TRBJ2-1, with 9 bases fitting TRBD2. The V and J ends lost 5 bases and 0 bases, in that order; junction bases with no gene match: 8. The CDR3 spans 16 residues. Germline values: CDR1 DFQATT, CDR2 SNEGSKA (reference sequence). In nucleotides, the CDR3 is TGCAGTGCTCGTCTGGCTAGCGGGAACTCCTACAATGAGCAGTTCTTC. Its protein product is CSARLASGNSYNEQFF.

This chain links TRBV7-9 with TRBJ1-1; 8 bases line up with TRBD1. This CDR3 spans 13 amino acids. CDR1 SEHNR and CDR2 FQNEAQ come from the germline V gene (reference sequence). The V and J ends lost 5 bases and 6 bases, in that order; junction bases with no gene match: 5. The CDR3 DNA follows: TGTGCCAGCAGCCACATCAGGGGGCCTGAAGCTTTCTTT. Protein product: CASSHIRGPEAFF.

This clonotype was counted ten times or more. The rearrangement uses TRBV12-3 or TRBV12-4 and TRBJ2-7; TRBD1 matches at 8 bases. J lost 4 bases, V lost 3 bases, and 2 bases had no gene match. The CDR3 has 13 amino acids. The CDR3 loop is CASSFDRGYEQYF. For the CDR3, the DNA is TGTGCCAGCAGTTTCGACAGGGGTTACGAGCAGTACTTC.

The chain has TRBV4-2 and TRBJ2-7; D is possibly TRBD2 (6 bases). This CDR3 comprises 16 residues. V lost 0 bases, J lost 2 bases, and 14 bases lay in between. Per the germline V gene, CDR1 is LGHNA and CDR2 is YNFKEQ. CDR3 sequence reads: CASSQDRASAPYEQYF. The CDR3 coding sequence is TGTGCCAGCAGCCAAGATAGGGCTAGCGCACCCTACGAGCAGTACTTC.

This clonotype was recorded once. The chain has TRBV29-1 and TRBJ2-5; D is possibly TRBD2 (6 bases). Trimming took 4 bases from V and 7 from J, leaving 19 bases between them. The CDR3 is 14 residues long. Germline CDR1 SQVTM, CDR2 ANQGSEA. The DNA of the CDR3 is TGCAGCGTTGGGCTAGCGAGAGTCAGGTCGACCCAGTACTTC. Translating gives CSVGLARVRSTQYF. Looking up the rest from reference TRBV29-1 and TRBJ2-5 gives the full variable domain: SAVISQKPSRDICQRGTSLTIQCQVDSQVTMMFWYRQQPGQSLTLIATANQGSEATYESGFVIDKFPISRPNLTFSTLTVSNMSPEDSSIYLCSVGLARVRSTQYFGPGTRLLVL.

This chain connects TRBV20-1 to TRBJ2-5; D gene uncertain. The ends were cut back, 3 bases at V and 2 bases at J, with 10 bases in the middle. Germline V gene data show CDR1 as DFQATT and CDR2 as SNEGSKA (reference sequence). There are 13 residues in the CDR3. CDR3 coding DNA: TGCAGTGCTAGTACCGCCCCTCAAGAGACCCAGTACTTC. Translated, it gives CSASTAPQETQYF.

V is TRBV7-2 and J is TRBJ2-1; D is ambiguous. The ends were cut back, 2 bases at V and 2 bases at J, with 13 bases in the middle. Germline V gives CDR1 SGHTA, CDR2 FQGNSA. CDR3 length equals 16 residues. CDR3 sequence (DNA): TGTGCCAGCAGCTTACGGACCCAGCCACCCTACAATGAGCAGTTCTTC. This encodes CASSLRTQPPYNEQFF.

This clonotype has just a few counts. This sequence joins TRBV27 and TRBJ2-1; tentatively, D is TRBD2 (6 bases). CDR1 is MNHEY and CDR2 is SMNVEV in the germline V gene (reference sequence). This CDR3 has 18 residues. Between the trimmed V and J ends, which lost 5 bases and 0 bases, there was a span of 20 bases. CDR3 in DNA: TGTGCCAGCAGTCCAGGCCTGAGTGGGGGGAGCTCCTACAATGAGCAGTTCTTC. Amino acids: CASSPGLSGGSSYNEQFF.

This clonotype was counted a single time. CDR3 in DNA: TGCAGCGCCCCCCGAGACCCAGAGGCAGATACGCAGTATTTT. It yields the protein CSAPRDPEADTQYF. The chain joins TRBV29-1 to TRBJ2-3; D ambiguous. The germline gives CDR1 SQVTM, CDR2 ANQGSEA. The CDR3 is 14 residues long. Trimming shortened V by 7 bases and J by 4 bases, and 18 bases separated the two germline ends.

In this sample, this clonotype turned up a few times. The V and J genes are TRBV20-1 and TRBJ2-3; 8 bases agree with TRBD2. This CDR3 contains 15 residues. Germline CDR1 DFQATT, CDR2 SNEGSKA (reference sequence). Trimming at V came to 2 bases and at J to 4 bases, leaving 8 bases not matched to a gene. The CDR3 DNA reads as TGCAGTGCTAGACCCTTTCGGCGGGAGGCAGATACGCAGTATTTT. Translating gives CSARPFRREADTQYF.

The V call is TRBV28, the J call TRBJ2-3, with TRBD2 matching over 7 bases. Looked up from germline, CDR1 is MDHEN and CDR2 is SYDVKM. Trimming cost V 6 bases and J 0 bases; bases outside gene matches: 3. The CDR3 extends over 14 amino acids. The CDR3 DNA is TGTGCCAGCAGGAATAGCGGGAGCACAGATACGCAGTATTTT. It yields the protein CASRNSGSTDTQYF.

This clonotype showed up just once. This chain links TRBV14 with TRBJ1-5; D unresolved. The CDR3 sequence is 17 residues long. Germline CDR1 SGHDN, CDR2 FVKESK. V lost 2 bases, J lost 1 base, and 15 bases lay in between. CDR3 in amino acids: CASSQPGPRRSNQPQHF. CDR3 coding DNA: TGTGCCAGCAGCCAACCTGGCCCGAGGAGAAGCAATCAGCCCCAGCATTTT.

The chain has TRBV15 and TRBJ2-5; D ambiguous. The CDR3 extends over 13 amino acids. With 3 bases removed from V and 7 bases from J, the gap between germline ends came to 12 bases. The germline V gene encodes CDR1 LNHNV and CDR2 YYDKDF (reference sequence). This CDR3 reads CATSSGQFGTQYF. The CDR3 DNA sequence: TGTGCCACCAGCAGCGGGCAGTTTGGGACCCAGTACTTC.

Points on this clonotype: The junction and the germline gene differ at one end; a read error may be behind it. The rearrangement uses TRBV12-5 and TRBJ1-2; D is unclear. CDR1 is LGHNT and CDR2 is FRNRAP in the germline V gene. This CDR3 comprises 13 residues. CDR3 DNA sequence: TGTGCTAGAGAAAGCTGGGAATCTCCTGGCTATACCTTC. Its protein product is CARESWESPGYTF.

This clonotype came up a few times. The genes are TRBV20-1 and TRBJ2-4; perhaps TRBD1 as D (5 bases). CDR3 length equals 13 residues. Looked up from germline, CDR1 is DFQATT and CDR2 is SNEGSKA (reference sequence). The V gene lost 2 bases and the J gene lost 7 bases, with 12 bases spanning the gap. CDR3 residues: CSARTTRGNIQYF. Here the CDR3 DNA reads TGCAGTGCTAGAACCACAAGGGGTAACATTCAGTACTTC.

The genes are TRBV20-1 and TRBJ2-3, with D uncertain. The germline V gene encodes CDR1 DFQATT and CDR2 SNEGSKA (reference sequence). CDR3 length: 11 amino acids. The ends were cut back, 6 bases at V and 7 bases at J, with 11 bases in the middle. CDR3 protein: CSANRVNTQYF. The CDR3, as DNA: TGCAGTGCGAACCGGGTAAATACGCAGTATTTT.

J is TRBJ1-4 and V is TRBV9; D gene unclear. The CDR3 sequence is 16 residues long. V was pared by 4 bases and J by 5 bases, with 18 bases between. Germline V gene sequence: CDR1 SGDLS, CDR2 YYNGEE. The CDR3: CASSPTAGTGNEKLFF. The CDR3 DNA reads as TGTGCCAGCAGCCCTACGGCGGGCACGGGCAATGAAAAACTGTTTTTT.

This clonotype was picked up a small number of times. The chain couples TRBV5-8 to TRBJ2-6; D gene uncertain. CDR3 length equals 17 residues. The germline V gene has CDR1 SGHTS and CDR2 YDEGEE. V was trimmed by 2 bases and J by 0 bases, leaving 12 bases between them. CDR3 in amino acids: CASSLQKFSSGANVLTF. The DNA for the CDR3 is TGTGCCAGCAGCTTACAGAAGTTCAGCTCTGGGGCCAACGTCCTGACTTTC.

The table lists this clonotype with a count of one. A much larger clone sits a single nucleotide away, making a read error possible. The chain employs TRBV20-1 and TRBJ2-4; tentative D call: TRBD2 (5 bases). Germline assignment: CDR1 DFQATT and CDR2 SNEGSKA (reference sequence). The V and J ends lost 8 bases and 0 bases respectively, with 11 bases between them. The CDR3 runs to 13 residues. As DNA, the CDR3 is TGCAGTACTAACCGGGAAGCCAAAAACATTCAGTACTTC. Protein product: CSTNREAKNIQYF.

This clonotype was observed a handful of times. The chain is built from TRBV12-3 or TRBV12-4 and TRBJ2-7; D is unclear. With 4 bases removed from V and 8 bases from J, the gap between germline ends came to 12 bases. The CDR3 is made up of 12 amino acids. The CDR3 sequence is CASSSVGSKQYF. The DNA of the CDR3 is TGTGCCAGCAGTTCCGTGGGTAGCAAGCAGTACTTC.

CDR3 residues: CATGVRGYNEQFF. DNA for the CDR3: TGTGCCACCGGGGTCCGGGGATACAATGAGCAGTTCTTC. The chain links TRBV24-1 to TRBJ2-1; possibly TRBD2 for D (5 bases). V dropped 9 bases and J dropped 4 bases, with 12 bases sitting between them. There are 13 residues in the CDR3. In germline, CDR1 is KGHDR, CDR2 SFDVKD.

This chain links TRBV4-1 with TRBJ2-7; possible D gene TRBD2, 6 bases. In germline, CDR1 is MGHRA, CDR2 YSYEKL. Trimming removed 2 bases at V and 3 bases at J, with 26 bases between. This CDR3 is built from 19 residues. In DNA, the CDR3 is TGCGCCAGCAGCCAACTACCAGGAGGCGGGACTCCTCCCCTCTACGAGCAGTACTTC. As protein: CASSQLPGGGTPPLYEQYF.

The rearrangement uses TRBV28 and TRBJ2-7; D call uncertain. V was pared by 7 bases and J by 4 bases, with 23 bases between. Germline V gives CDR1 MDHEN, CDR2 SYDVKM. The length of the CDR3 is 16 residues. This CDR3 reads CASKRFGQRYFYEQYF. The DNA of the CDR3 is TGTGCCAGCAAGAGGTTCGGCCAACGATATTTTTACGAGCAGTACTTC. Combining the CDR3 with reference TRBV28 and TRBJ2-7 gives the whole variable domain DVKVTQSSRYLVKRTGEKVFLECVQDMDHENMFWYRQDPGLGLRLIYFSYDVKMKEKGDIPEGYSVSREKKERFSLILESASTNQTSMYLCASKRFGQRYFYEQYFGPGTRLTVT.

Notes on this clonotype: This sequence may be a read error, since a much larger clone differs from it by one base. The J gene is TRBJ2-7, the V gene TRBV4-1, with D perhaps assigned TRBD1 or TRBD2 (5 bases each). CDR1 and CDR2 (germline): MGHRA, YSYEKL. The CDR3 is 15 residues long. CDR3 amino acids: CAGSQAPGRSYEQYF. CDR3 nucleotides: TGCGCCGGCAGCCAAGCTCCGGGGCGATCCTACGAGCAGTACTTC.

The chain uses TRBV7-2 and TRBJ2-5, with 7 bases aligning to TRBD1. V lost 4 bases to trimming and J lost 12 bases; unmatched junction nucleotides: 8. The CDR3 has 12 amino acids. Germline V lookup: CDR1 SGHTA, CDR2 FQGNSA. CDR3 protein: CASSYQGEREYF. The CDR3 nucleotides are TGTGCCAGCAGCTATCAGGGGGAGCGAGAGTACTTC.

This chain uses TRBV27 with TRBJ2-1, with D possibly being TRBD2 (6 bases). Germline CDR1 MNHEY, CDR2 SMNVEV (reference sequence). V lost 4 bases, J lost 6 bases, and 13 bases lay in between. The CDR3 length is 14 residues. The CDR3 sequence is CASSSDPGVNEQFF. The CDR3 DNA reads TGTGCCAGCAGTTCGGACCCGGGAGTCAATGAGCAGTTCTTC.

About this clonotype: A read error is possible here, since a much larger clone lies one base away. The V call is TRBV25-1, the J call TRBJ2-1; D call uncertain. The germline gives CDR1 MGHDK, CDR2 SYGVNS. The germline V and J ends were trimmed by 6 bases and 4 bases, with 4 bases remaining between them. The CDR3 is 11 residues long. This CDR3 is CASSKYNEQFF. The CDR3 DNA reads as TGTGCCAGCAGCAAATACAATGAGCAGTTCTTC.

In this sample, this clonotype turned up a few times. The chain uses TRBV20-1 and TRBJ2-5, with 8 bases matching TRBD2. The germline V gene encodes CDR1 DFQATT and CDR2 SNEGSKA (reference sequence). V lost 0 bases, J lost 5 bases, and 8 bases stayed unmatched. The CDR3 spans 15 residues. In nucleotides, the CDR3 is TGCAGTGCTAGAGATTTAGCGGGAAGGAGGGAGACCCAGTACTTC. Its protein product is CSARDLAGRRETQYF.

This clonotype came up a few times. V is TRBV28 and J is TRBJ2-3, with TRBD2 matching 9 bases. The CDR3 extends over 15 amino acids. Germline lookup yields CDR1 MDHEN and CDR2 SYDVKM. V dropped 4 bases and J dropped 6; count of bases not matched to a gene: 8. The CDR3 nucleotides are TGTGCCAGCAGTTCTGATAGCGGGAGTAAGGATACGCAGTATTTT. Its protein is CASSSDSGSKDTQYF.